What follows is one T cell receptor beta chain and its context. Distinct nucleotide sequences in the sample also encode this CDR3. Libraries were prepared by immunoSEQ multiplex PCR; TCRdb keeps only in-frame clonotypes and omits some of them. The table includes some 200,000 clones, about four fifths detected once. CDR3 length equals 14 residues. Looked up from germline, CDR1 is KGHSH and CDR2 is LQKENI. J lost 1 base, V lost 4 bases, and 1 base had no gene match. This entry belongs to a study of blood T cell repertoires in COVID-19. The sequencing sample was made of PBMCs or T cells enriched from blood (not recorded which). This sequence originates from a woman aged 45-60 years with acute COVID-19. This chain connects TRBV18 to TRBJ1-3; 7 positions match TRBD1. CDR3 DNA: TGTGCCAGCTCACGGGACAGTTCTGGAAACACCATATATTTT. This gives the protein CASSRDSSGNTIYF.